This T cell receptor (beta chain) was profiled in a study of technical replicates of blood from a few donors. Here immunoSEQ multiplex PCR was the method, and the copy in TCRdb shows in-frame clones only, minus some. The sample contains tens of thousands of clones, approximately 86% of which appear only once. V dropped 8 bases and J dropped 5; count of bases not matched to a gene: 6. This CDR3 comprises 14 residues. The germline gives CDR1 SGHAT, CDR2 FQNNGV. The sample was PBMCs. V usage is TRBV11-2 and J usage is TRBJ2-2, with 9 bases aligning to TRBD2. The TCR originated in a human donor in good health. Some clones in this sample may be carry-over from other donors' samples. DNA of the CDR3: TGTGCCAGCCAAGGGCTAGCGGGGACCGGGGAGCTGTTTTTT. Translation gives CASQGLAGTGELFF.